This TCR beta chain came from a study of shared clonotypes between healthy human individuals (TCRdb year 2020). Broadly, across the study: The cohort included three men and two women between 18 and 49 years of age. For each donor, three plates each were used for CD4 naive and CD4 memory, two plates were used for CD8 naive, and one plate was used for CD8 memory. Blood TCR repertoires of a handful of healthy adults were deeply sequenced to estimate repertoire size and the extent of clonotype sharing between individuals. To increase sequencing depth and limit assay-specific biases, TCR repertoire library preparation and sequencing were carried out by different laboratories using diverse techniques. Each donor's leukapheresis produced roughly between roughly 0.85 and 10 billion PBMCs. Overall study outcomes, separate from this receptor: Based on pairwise subsampling, the degree of clonotype sharing among donors was expected to be affected by sequencing depth. Rarefaction of sorted-subset datasets indicated incomplete sequencing despite the large sequencing depth. Compared with non-shared clonotypes, clonotypes shared by all four sorted-subset donors had higher generation probabilities. Only blood was sampled, and tissue TCR repertoires likely differ from those in blood. The genetic and exposure-history diversity represented was limited by the small number of donors. Larger estimated clonotype richness was generally found for naive subsets than for memory subsets. About 5% of naive CD4, 3.5% of naive CD8, roughly 2.4% of memory CD4, and about 0.4% of memory CD8 clonotypes were shared across several donors.

V lost 2 bases and J lost 2 bases, and the count of bases not matched to a germline gene is 9. The CDR3 holds 19 amino acids from the cysteine to the phenylalanine. This entry keeps only the CDR3 DNA: 57 bases, framed from base 1. From a lookup of the germline V gene, CDR1 and CDR2 are ENHRY and SYGVKD. Using the deep immunoSEQ assay, TCR CDR3 regions were amplified from genomic DNA by multiplex PCR. Genomic DNA extracted from each cell subset was distributed evenly over all wells of several immunoSEQ 96-well plates, and each plate served as one replicate. For sorted subsets, about 200 ng genomic DNA, equal to about 30,000 T cell genomes, was loaded into each replicate PCR. Purified libraries were quantified with a Qubit 3.0 fluorometer, sized on a Bioanalyzer 2100, and re-quantified with the KAPA Library Quantification kit. Every immunoSEQ 96-well plate was sequenced on a separate single-read 150-cycle Illumina NextSeq 550 flow cell. From the authors' description of their analysis: Because only junctional sequences without quality scores were contained in the immunoSEQ output, filtering matching that applied to full-length reads could not be performed. To assign V/J genes and CDR3, sequences were annotated using PyIR, a Python wrapper for IgBLAST v1.9, with IMGT germline references. Reads were filtered out if the reads had weak V/J assignments (E-value above 1e-6), no CDR3, stop codons, out-of-frame junctions, or ambiguous translated residues. A V3J clonotype was defined by an identical inferred V gene, J gene, and CDR3 amino acid sequence. Percentage overlap between repertoires was calculated by dividing the number of shared unique clonotypes by the size of the smaller repertoire. Repertoire richness was assessed with RTK rarefaction, the Chao1 estimator, and Recon v2.1 estimates of unobserved clonotypes. Generation probabilities were computed with OLGA for all TCRbeta clonotypes obtained by the gDNA method from a few donors. TCRdb's version of the immuneACCESS table is confined to in-frame rearrangements and falls short of the full clone set. An unresolved V gene accounts for under half of the shortfall where checked; the remainder is of unknown origin. Clonal size and the V and J genes are those of that table, whereas D and trimming came from the DNA. This sample gives approximately 980,000 clones in total; over 60% of them show up just once. Approximately 1.5% of the sample comes from the top ten.

Donors were healthy HIV-negative adults with no recently reported acute infections or vaccinations. All donors were Caucasian adults living in Nashville, Tennessee, USA. Magnetic negative selection was used to enrich CD4+ T cells, after which naive cells were positively selected on CD45RA and the negative fraction became the memory subset. Blood was obtained by leukapheresis, after which PBMCs were separated by Ficoll-Histopaque density gradient centrifugation and cryopreserved in liquid nitrogen vapor phase. Analytical flow cytometry was used to check the purity and quantity of every magnetically sorted T cell population. From each sorted fraction, genomic DNA was isolated and quantified by UV absorbance on a Nanodrop 2000c. A remark on this clone: It has no known antigen specificity. Base quality data are lacking; no much larger clone is found one base away.

This clonotype was sampled from a man between 18 and 35 years old in good health. Sample: memory CD4+ T cells sorted from blood. This specimen's cell subset or site label, per the study, means: CD45RA-negative fraction. The sequence joins TRBV10-3 to TRBJ2-1; 13 nucleotides in the junction match TRBD2. For the CDR3, the sequence is CAISEPLRGTSGTYNEQFF. The DNA is TGTGCCATCAGTGAGCCGCTCCGGGGGACTAGCGGGACCTACAATGAGCAGTTCTTC.